This TCR beta chain was identified in a study of memory CD4+ T cells and cytomegalovirus serostatus. In the authors' workflow: After removing out-of-frame reads, approximately 2 million distinct TCRbeta sequences remained. Sequencing used immunoSEQ multiplex PCR; TCRdb keeps in-frame clones, though not all of them. V and J calls and clone size are given by that table; D and trimming were obtained from the DNA. The sample consists of tens of thousands of clones, roughly 77% of them appearing once. General observations from the study: Suggested: most of the CMV-linked TCR signature lies in CD4+ memory cells.

The sort gate was single viable CD3+CD4+CD8-CD45RO+ cells for memory CD4+ T cells. Serum IgG to CMV pp150, pp28, p38 and p52 defined serostatus. Total CD4+ T cells were enriched by CD4 positive selection. CDR1 and CDR2 from the germline V gene are MNHNY and SVGAGI (reference sequence). The junction had 6 bases not matched to a gene; V was cut back by 0 bases and J by 4 bases. The CDR3 spans 15 residues. As for this clone: Its antigen is unknown.

Sequencing input: memory CD4+ T cells from blood. The chain links TRBV6-6 to TRBJ2-7; 7 nucleotides line up with TRBD2. The sequence was obtained from an adult in good health and CMV-seronegative. The CDR3 reads CASSYSNGGGYEQYF. In nucleotides, the CDR3 is TGTGCCAGCAGTTACTCGAACGGGGGAGGGTACGAGCAGTACTTC.